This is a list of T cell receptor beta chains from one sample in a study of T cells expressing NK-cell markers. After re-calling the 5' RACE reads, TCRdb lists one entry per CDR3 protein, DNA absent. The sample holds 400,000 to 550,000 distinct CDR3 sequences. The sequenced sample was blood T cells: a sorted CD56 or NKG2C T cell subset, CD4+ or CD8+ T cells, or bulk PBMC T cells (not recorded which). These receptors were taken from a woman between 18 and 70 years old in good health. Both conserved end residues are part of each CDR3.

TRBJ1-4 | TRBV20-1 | CSASRGGTGVGKLFF
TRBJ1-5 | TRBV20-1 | CSAIGGGAKGNQPQHF
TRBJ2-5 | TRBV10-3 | CAISESGLAMETQYF
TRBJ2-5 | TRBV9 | CASSVDGFETQYF
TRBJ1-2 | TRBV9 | CASSVGQSRGVGGYTF
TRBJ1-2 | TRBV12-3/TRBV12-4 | CASSPEGGGTYTF
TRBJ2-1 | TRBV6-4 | CASSSQQGAGNEQFF
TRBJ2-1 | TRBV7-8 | CASSLRSDRPHEQFF
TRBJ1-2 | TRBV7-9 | CASSLGVNYGYTF
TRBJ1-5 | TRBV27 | CASSPNPYSNQPQHF
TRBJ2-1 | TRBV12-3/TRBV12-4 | CASSPRTGRYNEQFF
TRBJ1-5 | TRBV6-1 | CASSPRDRGLSGNQPQHF
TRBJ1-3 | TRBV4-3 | CASSPGSASGNTIYF
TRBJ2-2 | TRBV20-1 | CSATLGSGGTGELFF
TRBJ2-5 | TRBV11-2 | CASSWGQTQRETQYF
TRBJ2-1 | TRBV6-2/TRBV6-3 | CASSYSGRWPNEQFF
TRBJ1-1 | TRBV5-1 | CASSLQLLNTEAFF
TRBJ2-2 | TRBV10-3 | CAISGRREYYTGELFF
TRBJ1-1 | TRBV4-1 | CASSQDSSLNTEAFF
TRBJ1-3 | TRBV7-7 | CASSPGTGRGNTIYF
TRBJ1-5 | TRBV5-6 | CASSLAGQYYQPQHF